One sample yielded the 21 T cell receptor beta chains listed below, sequenced in a study of T cell responses to AZD1222 COVID-19 vaccine. Profiling relied on immunoSEQ multiplex PCR, and the TCRdb table lists in-frame clones only, not all of them. The repertoire includes 110,000 to 150,000 clones, 90% to 95% of them detected once, and 9% to 15% sits in the top ten. The source material was peripheral blood, sampled after recovery from COVID-19. Every receptor here comes from an adult who had recovered from COVID-19.

The V gene is TRBV3-1 (or the pseudogene TRBV3-2), the J gene TRBJ1-6; D gene ambiguous. V gave up 4 bases and J gave up 10 bases, with 20 bases separating them. There are 16 residues in the CDR3. Germline V gene data show CDR1 as LGHDT and CDR2 as YNNKEL (reference sequence). The CDR3 sequence is CASSLSAVSGRSPLHF. In DNA form, the CDR3 reads TGTGCCAGCAGCCTGTCAGCAGTGTCAGGACGATCACCCCTCCACTTT.

V and J are TRBV5-1 and TRBJ2-3, with a weak D call TRBD2 (5 bases). The germline gives CDR1 SGHRS, CDR2 YFSETQ. This CDR3 is built from 14 residues. V was shortened by 0 bases and J by 6 bases, with 11 bases between the two germline ends. The CDR3 loop reads CASSLGTLEDTQYF. For the CDR3, the DNA is TGCGCCAGCAGCTTGGGGACTTTAGAGGATACGCAGTATTTT.

The gene calls are TRBV28 and TRBJ1-3; TRBD1 agrees at 7 bases. Germline trimming cut 1 base from V and 0 bases from J; bases unmatched to any gene: 9. The CDR3 has 18 amino acids. The germline gives CDR1 MDHEN, CDR2 SYDVKM. The DNA of the CDR3 is TGTGCCAGCAGTTTATACAGGGGTTCTTATAACTCTGGAAACACCATATATTTT. This codes for CASSLYRGSYNSGNTIYF.

The chain combines TRBV12-3 or TRBV12-4 with TRBJ1-2; perhaps TRBD1 as D (6 bases). CDR3 length equals 13 residues. V was trimmed by 5 bases and J by 4 bases, leaving 11 bases between them. The CDR3, as DNA: TGTGCCAGCAGTGTGGACAGTCTCTATGGCTACACCTTC. It yields the protein CASSVDSLYGYTF.

The chain recombines TRBV10-3 with TRBJ2-7, with D tentatively TRBD1 (5 bases). This CDR3 spans 17 amino acids. V lost 6 bases and J lost 7, with 28 bases in between. From germline, CDR1 is ENHRY and CDR2 SYGVKD. The CDR3 region is CAISDTGASPLLWEQYF. As DNA, the CDR3 is TGTGCCATCAGCGACACAGGCGCAAGTCCTCTCCTTTGGGAGCAGTACTTC.

This CDR3 reads CASSLDGAERETQYF. CDR3 coding DNA: TGCGCCAGCAGCTTGGATGGCGCCGAGAGGGAGACCCAGTACTTC. The chain links TRBV5-1 to TRBJ2-5; D gene uncertain. V was trimmed by 0 bases and J by 5 bases, leaving 14 bases between them. The CDR3 is 15 residues long. The germline V gene has CDR1 SGHRS and CDR2 YFSETQ. Based on the CDR3 plus reference TRBV5-1 and TRBJ2-5, the full variable domain is KAGVTQTPRYLIKTRGQQVTLSCSPISGHRSVSWYQQTPGQGLQFLFEYFSETQRNKGNFPGRFSGRQFSNSRSEMNVSTLELGDSALYLCASSLDGAERETQYFGPGTRLLVL.

The V gene is TRBV7-3, the J gene TRBJ2-2, with 9 bases fitting TRBD1. This CDR3 is built from 15 residues. Germline V lookup: CDR1 SGHTA, CDR2 FQGTGA. Trimming removed 6 bases from V and 7 bases from J; junction bases left unmatched: 9. CDR3 bases: TGTGCCAGCAGGAGAGGACAGGGGCAAGGCGGGGAGCTGTTTTTT. It encodes CASRRGQGQGGELFF.

The rearrangement joins TRBV27 to TRBJ2-5, with D uncertain. CDR3 size: 12 residues. CDR1 and CDR2 from the germline V gene are MNHEY and SMNVEV (reference sequence). The ends were cut back, 4 bases at V and 4 bases at J, with 7 bases in the middle. CDR3 coding DNA: TGTGCCAGCAGTTCCCGAGGAGAGACCCAGTACTTC. Translating it yields CASSSRGETQYF.

V usage is TRBV12-5 and J usage is TRBJ2-3; the match to TRBD1 covers 9 bases. The CDR3 loop spans 19 amino acids. V lost 2 bases, J lost 1 base, and 13 bases stayed unmatched. The germline CDR1 and CDR2 sequences are LGHNT and FRNRAP. CDR3 sequence reads: CASGLSAGTGFHGTDTQYF. The CDR3 region has the DNA TGTGCTAGTGGTTTGAGCGCGGGGACAGGGTTCCATGGCACAGATACGCAGTATTTT.

The chain uses TRBV11-2 and TRBJ1-5; D is perhaps TRBD1 (5 bases). V was cut by 0 bases and J by 7 bases, with 13 bases left in between. The CDR3 totals 15 residues. Germline values: CDR1 SGHAT, CDR2 FQNNGV. In nucleotides, the CDR3 is TGTGCCAGCAGCTTAGATCTGGGGTCAGGGCAGCCCCAGCATTTT. Encoded protein: CASSLDLGSGQPQHF.

V and J are TRBV19 and TRBJ2-3; possibly TRBD2 for D (5 bases). This CDR3 is built from 15 residues. V was pared by 3 bases and J by 0 bases, with 10 bases between. Per the germline V gene, CDR1 is LNHDA and CDR2 is SQIVND (reference sequence). The CDR3 region has the DNA TGTGCCAGTAGTATCGGGGTCCAAAGCACAGATACGCAGTATTTT. It is translated as CASSIGVQSTDTQYF.

V usage is TRBV27 and J usage is TRBJ1-6, with 9 bases aligning to TRBD1. Per germline, CDR1 MNHEY and CDR2 SMNVEV (reference sequence). V gave up 7 bases and J gave up 10 bases; unmatched junction bases: 17. The CDR3 has 17 amino acids. The CDR3 sequence is CASNPFPLDRGNSPLHF. The CDR3 DNA reads as TGTGCCAGCAATCCCTTCCCCTTGGACAGGGGAAACTCACCCCTCCACTTT.

The rearrangement links TRBV6-5 to TRBJ1-6; maybe TRBD1 (5 bases). Germline V gene lookup returns CDR1 MNHEY and CDR2 SVGAGI. V gave up 2 bases and J gave up 9 bases, with 17 bases separating them. CDR3 size: 16 residues. As DNA, the CDR3 is TGTGCCAGCAGTTACAGTCGGGACGCCGATACTTCACCCCTCCACTTT. Protein: CASSYSRDADTSPLHF.

The rearrangement links TRBV27 to TRBJ1-5, with D possibly TRBD1 on 5 matching bases. V was cut by 3 bases and J by 10 bases, with 10 bases left in between. CDR1 is MNHEY, CDR2 SMNVEV, per germline (reference sequence). The CDR3 has 12 residues. CDR3 nucleotides: TGTGCCAGCAGTTTTCGGCAGGGACCCCAGCATTTT. This codes for CASSFRQGPQHF.

CDR3 sequence: CASSDMWASGSLTGYEQYF. The CDR3 nucleotides read TGTGCCAGCAGTGATATGTGGGCTAGCGGGAGCCTCACGGGCTACGAGCAGTACTTC. The V gene is TRBV6-1, the J gene TRBJ2-7; 10 bases match TRBD2. V trimming: 3 bases; J trimming: 3 bases; junction bases outside the gene matches: 17. The CDR3 is 19 residues long. Germline-derived CDR1 and CDR2 are MNHNS and SASEGT.

The genes are TRBV9 and TRBJ2-7; 8 bases map to TRBD1. Trimming took 4 bases from V and 3 from J; bases not matched to a gene: 6. This CDR3 is built from 14 residues. Germline CDR1 is SGDLS and CDR2 is YYNGEE. The DNA of the CDR3 is TGTGCCAGCAGCACGATGGACAGGGACTACGAGCAGTACTTC. Protein sequence: CASSTMDRDYEQYF. The complete variable domain, with remaining parts taken from reference TRBV9 and TRBJ2-7, reads DSGVTQTPKHLITATGQRVTLRCSPRSGDLSVYWYQQSLDQGLQFLIQYYNGEERAKGNILERFSAQQFPDLHSELNLSSLELGDSALYFCASSTMDRDYEQYFGPGTRLTVT.

V usage is TRBV19 and J usage is TRBJ1-2; D not resolved. Per the germline V gene, CDR1 is LNHDA and CDR2 is SQIVND (reference sequence). Trimming took 5 bases from V and 8 from J, leaving 15 bases between them. The length of the CDR3 is 13 residues. Here the CDR3 DNA reads TGTGCCAGTAGTCCACCCGGGGTGAGCGGCTACACCTTC. The encoded protein is CASSPPGVSGYTF.

This chain joins TRBV5-5 and TRBJ2-5; 9 nucleotides line up with TRBD2. Germline CDR1 reads SGHKS; CDR2 reads YYEKEE (reference sequence). The CDR3 extends over 16 amino acids. The junction had 7 bases not matched to a gene; V was cut back by 3 bases and J by 1 base. Written as DNA, the CDR3 is TGTGCCAGCAGCTCCTCCTCGACTAGCGGCCAAGAGACCCAGTACTTC. Amino acids: CASSSSSTSGQETQYF.

This chain uses TRBV29-1 with TRBJ2-1, with TRBD2 identical over 15 bases. The junction had 6 bases not matched to a gene; V was cut back by 6 bases and J by 0 bases. CDR3 length: 17 amino acids. The germline gives CDR1 SQVTM, CDR2 ANQGSEA. The CDR3: CSVEGLAGGPSYNEQFF. CDR3 nucleotides: TGCAGCGTCGAGGGACTAGCGGGAGGTCCCTCCTACAATGAGCAGTTCTTC.

The genes are TRBV7-3 and TRBJ1-1; 10 bases agree with TRBD1. CDR1 and CDR2 from the germline V gene are SGHTA and FQGTGA. The trim removed 0 bases at V and 5 bases at J, leaving 15 bases unmatched. This CDR3 contains 19 residues. The CDR3 reads CASSLTRVPTGGIGTEAFF. In nucleotides, the CDR3 is TGTGCCAGCAGCTTAACGAGGGTTCCGACAGGGGGCATAGGTACTGAAGCTTTCTTT.

The chain employs TRBV9 and TRBJ2-5; 9 positions match TRBD2. J lost 2 bases, V lost 0 bases, and 8 bases had no gene match. The CDR3 loop spans 17 amino acids. Germline V CDR1 and CDR2: SGDLS, YYNGEE. The CDR3 DNA is TGTGCCAGCAGCGTAGGGGCTAGCGGGACCCCTCAAGAGACCCAGTACTTC. Encoded protein: CASSVGASGTPQETQYF.